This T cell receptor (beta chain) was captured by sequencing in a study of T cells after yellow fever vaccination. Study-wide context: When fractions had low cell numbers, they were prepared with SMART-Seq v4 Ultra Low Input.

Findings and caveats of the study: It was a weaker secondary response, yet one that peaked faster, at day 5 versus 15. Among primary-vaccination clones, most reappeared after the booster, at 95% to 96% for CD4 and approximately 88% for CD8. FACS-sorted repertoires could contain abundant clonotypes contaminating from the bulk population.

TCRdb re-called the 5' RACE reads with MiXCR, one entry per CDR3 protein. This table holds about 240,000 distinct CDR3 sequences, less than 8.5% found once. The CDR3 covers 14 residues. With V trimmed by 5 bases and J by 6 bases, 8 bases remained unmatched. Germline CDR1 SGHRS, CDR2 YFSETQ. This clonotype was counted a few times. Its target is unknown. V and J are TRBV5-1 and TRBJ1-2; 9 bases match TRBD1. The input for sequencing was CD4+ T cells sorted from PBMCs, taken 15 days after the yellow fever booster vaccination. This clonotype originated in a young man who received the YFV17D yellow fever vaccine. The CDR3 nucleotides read TGCGCCAGCAGTCCAACAGGGACAGGGAATGGCTACACCTTC. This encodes CASSPTGTGNGYTF.